Included here is one TCR beta chain sequence, with context. Additional DNA sequences in this sample encode the identical CDR3. The length of the CDR3 is 15 residues. V shed 1 base, J shed 3 bases, and the junction held 1 base outside the gene matches. Germline CDR1 is SGHTA and CDR2 is FQGTGA. These data originate in a study of T cell changes during pregnancy in multiple sclerosis. Assay: immunoSEQ multiplex PCR; the TCRdb copy retains only in-frame clones and omits some. The table has some 48,000 clones, 95% to 96% seen once. V usage is TRBV7-3 and J usage is TRBJ2-1; TRBD2 aligns across 9 bases. This specimen consisted of peripheral blood, obtained in the second trimester of pregnancy. The origin of this receptor is a female donor with multiple sclerosis, enrolled in a pregnancy study. The CDR3 nucleotides are TGTGCCAGCAGCTTAAGAGCGGGAGGCTACAATGAGCAGTTCTTC. It yields the protein CASSLRAGGYNEQFF.